Each of the 7 T cell receptor beta chains below was sequenced from the same sample in a study of identical twins' blood T cells. MiXCR was run by TCRdb on the 5' RACE reads, yielding one entry per CDR3 protein. The sample holds hundreds of thousands of distinct CDR3 sequences, over 25% seen once. What was sequenced was PBMCs. Source of these receptors: a woman aged 18-55 years in good health.

This clonotype has ten or more counts. This chain uses TRBV10-3 with TRBJ1-2, with D possibly being TRBD1 (5 bases). CDR1 and CDR2 (germline): ENHRY, SYGVKD. Trimming pared 7 bases from V and 7 bases from J, leaving 25 bases between. The CDR3 has 16 residues. The CDR3, as DNA: TGTGCCATCAACTCAGGCTCATCCCTCCCGGGGCCTGGCTACACCTTC. It codes for CAINSGSSLPGPGYTF.

The gene calls are TRBV6-1 and TRBJ2-3; D remains unclear. Germline values: CDR1 MNHNS, CDR2 SASEGT. CDR3 length: 14 amino acids. V gave up 4 bases and J gave up 1 base, with 9 bases separating them. The CDR3 loop reads CASSVAVRTDTQYF. CDR3 nucleotide sequence: TGTGCCAGCAGTGTTGCAGTACGCACAGATACGCAGTATTTT.

The V gene is TRBV3-1, the J gene TRBJ2-3; D is perhaps TRBD2 (6 bases). This CDR3 comprises 13 residues. V was trimmed by 1 base and J by 7 bases, leaving 9 bases between them. Germline CDR1 is LGHDT and CDR2 is YNNKEL (reference sequence). The CDR3: CASSQAGLNTQYF. The CDR3 DNA reads as TGTGCCAGCAGCCAAGCTGGACTAAATACGCAGTATTTT.

This clonotype was detected only a few times. The CDR3 here is CASSSTLGAGEQFF. CDR3 sequence (DNA): TGTGCCAGCAGTTCCACGTTAGGGGCCGGTGAGCAGTTCTTC. V and J are TRBV6-6 and TRBJ2-1, with D possibly matching TRBD1 (5 bases). Germline CDR1 is MNHNY and CDR2 is SVGAGI (reference sequence). The V and J ends lost 4 bases and 9 bases respectively, with 16 bases between them. The CDR3 runs to 14 residues.

This clonotype was detected only a few times. The chain uses TRBV20-1 and TRBJ2-1; 11 nucleotides match TRBD2. Germline values: CDR1 DFQATT, CDR2 SNEGSKA (reference sequence). With 3 bases clipped from V and 9 bases from J, the junction kept 7 bases outside the gene matches. The CDR3 is made up of 14 amino acids. The CDR3, as DNA: TGCAGTGCTAGGACTAGCGGGGTCTTGGGTGAGCAGTTCTTC. This gives the protein CSARTSGVLGEQFF.

This clonotype was seen a handful of times. The chain employs TRBV27 and TRBJ2-7; D is unresolved. Per germline, CDR1 MNHEY and CDR2 SMNVEV (reference sequence). Trimming removed 0 bases from V and 3 bases from J, with 9 bases in between. There are 14 residues in the CDR3. Written as DNA, the CDR3 is TGTGCCAGCAGTTTATCCGGCACCAACTACGAGCAGTACTTC. It codes for CASSLSGTNYEQYF.

This clonotype was seen repeatedly, ten times or more. J is TRBJ2-1 and V is TRBV7-6; D ambiguous. This CDR3 region has 13 residues. The V end was cut by 3 bases, the J end by 9 bases, with 12 bases between. Germline V CDR1 and CDR2: SGHVS, FNYEAQ. The CDR3 nucleotides are TGTGCCAGCAGCTTCCCTGGACCCCCTGAGCAGTTCTTC. This translates into CASSFPGPPEQFF.